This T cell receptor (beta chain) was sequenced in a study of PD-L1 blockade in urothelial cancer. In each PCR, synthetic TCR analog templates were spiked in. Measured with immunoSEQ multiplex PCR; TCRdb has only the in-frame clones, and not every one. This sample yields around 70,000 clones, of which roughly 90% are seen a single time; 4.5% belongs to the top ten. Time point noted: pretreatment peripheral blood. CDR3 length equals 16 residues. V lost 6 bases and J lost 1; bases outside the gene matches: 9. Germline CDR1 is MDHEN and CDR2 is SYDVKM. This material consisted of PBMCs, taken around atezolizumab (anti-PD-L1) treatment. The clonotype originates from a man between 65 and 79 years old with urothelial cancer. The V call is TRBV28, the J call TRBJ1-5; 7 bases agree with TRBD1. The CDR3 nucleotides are TGTGCCAGCAGCCAGTCGGGACAGCCGAGCAATCAGCCCCAGCATTTT. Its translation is CASSQSGQPSNQPQHF.